The clone carrying this TCR beta chain was observed a few times. V dropped 4 bases and J dropped 3 bases, with 23 bases sitting between them. The CDR3 spans 18 residues. Germline V gene data show CDR1 as SGHAT and CDR2 as FQNNGV. The data derive from a study of response to subunit inactivated influenza vaccine. TCRdb reprocessed the RT-PCR reads via MiXCR and lists one record per CDR3 protein. The sample lists 500,000 to 750,000 distinct CDR3 sequences, less than 15% seen once, with around 10% in the top ten. The V gene is TRBV11-2, the J gene TRBJ2-3; perhaps TRBD1 as D (6 bases). The sequence came from a man aged 50 or older who received an inactivated influenza vaccine. The input for sequencing was PBMCs from blood, taken approximately 12 days after vaccination. The CDR3 DNA follows: TGTGCCAGCAGCTCGTCCTCAGAGGGGGTGATAAGAACAGATACGCAGTATTTT. This translates into CASSSSSEGVIRTDTQYF.